This passage covers 26 T cell receptor beta chains from one sample sequenced in a study of breast tumors, draining lymph nodes, adjacent tissues. In TCRdb, the multiplex PCR reads were re-called with MiXCR into one record per CDR3 protein. The profile shows around 12,000 distinct CDR3 sequences, under 80% of them singletons. Sequences were obtained from tumor-adjacent breast tissue. These receptors originate from a female donor with breast cancer. Some clones in this sample may be carry-over from other donors' samples.

The chain has TRBV9 and TRBJ2-5; 9 bases are a match to TRBD2. The germline V gene has CDR1 SGDLS and CDR2 YYNGEE. Unmatched junction bases numbered 16, after V lost 0 bases and J lost 10 bases. The CDR3 has 17 residues. The CDR3 DNA sequence: TGTGCCAGCAGCGTAGGGGGTAGCGGGAGAAGGGGAGTGATCCAGTACTTC. Protein sequence: CASSVGGSGRRGVIQYF.

The chain is built from TRBV19 and TRBJ2-7; TRBD2 might be the D (6 bases). Germline loops: CDR1 LNHDA, CDR2 SQIVND (reference sequence). Trimming shortened V by 0 bases and J by 2 bases, and 14 bases separated the two germline ends. CDR3 length equals 16 residues. CDR3 nucleotide sequence: TGTGCCAGTAGTATAGACGGAAGCGGGCACCCCTACGAGCAGTACTTC. This encodes CASSIDGSGHPYEQYF.

The gene calls are TRBV20-1 and TRBJ2-3; 10 bases map to TRBD2. Losses at the gene ends were 0 bases for V and 4 bases for J; bases not matched to a gene: 7. The length of the CDR3 is 16 residues. Germline assignment: CDR1 DFQATT and CDR2 SNEGSKA (reference sequence). The CDR3 is CSARDPSGGVPDTQYF. CDR3 DNA: TGCAGTGCTAGAGACCCCAGCGGGGGGGTCCCAGATACGCAGTATTTT.

This sequence joins TRBV19 and TRBJ2-1; TRBD1 aligns across 7 bases. The CDR3 runs to 15 residues. V lost 3 bases and J lost 2; bases outside the gene matches: 4. The germline V gene has CDR1 LNHDA and CDR2 SQIVND (reference sequence). The CDR3 sequence is CASSMAQGAYNEQFF. DNA for the CDR3: TGTGCCAGTAGTATGGCGCAGGGGGCCTACAATGAGCAGTTCTTC.

The rearrangement links TRBV4-1 to TRBJ2-7, with TRBD2 matching over 9 bases. The CDR3 covers 15 residues. The V and J ends lost 0 bases and 4 bases, in that order; junction bases with no gene match: 4. The germline CDR1 and CDR2 sequences are MGHRA and YSYEKL. The DNA of the CDR3 is TGCGCCAGCAGCCAAGATCCTAGCGGGATATACGAGCAGTACTTC. Translating it yields CASSQDPSGIYEQYF.

CDR3 residues: CASSLDSTSASTDTQYF. The CDR3 region has the DNA TGCGCCAGCAGCTTGGACTCAACTAGCGCCAGCACAGATACGCAGTATTTT. J is TRBJ2-3 and V is TRBV5-1, with 7 bases lining up with TRBD2. The CDR3 has 17 amino acids. The J segment lost 0 bases and the V segment lost 0 bases, leaving 7 bases of the junction unmatched. Germline CDR1 SGHRS, CDR2 YFSETQ.

The rearrangement joins TRBV20-1 to TRBJ2-3; 7 bases line up with TRBD2. V trimming: 8 bases; J trimming: 0 bases; junction bases outside the gene matches: 11. The CDR3 is 15 residues long. Germline loops: CDR1 DFQATT, CDR2 SNEGSKA (reference sequence). CDR3 in DNA: TGCAGTACACTACAGCGGGACCGAAGCACAGATACGCAGTATTTT. Its protein product is CSTLQRDRSTDTQYF.

About this clonotype: The junction and the germline gene differ at one end; a read error may be behind it. The chain combines TRBV4-1 with TRBJ2-5; the match to TRBD2 covers 8 bases. This CDR3 comprises 16 residues. Germline V gives CDR1 MGHRA, CDR2 YSYEKL. As DNA, the CDR3 is TGCGCCAGCGGCCAAGATCGGTCGGCGGGGGGAGAGACCCAGTACTTC. Protein product: CASGQDRSAGGETQYF.

There are many counts of this clonotype. The genes are TRBV3-1 and TRBJ2-7; unclear D gene. Germline V gene sequence: CDR1 LGHDT, CDR2 YNNKEL (reference sequence). The CDR3 has 13 amino acids. V was trimmed by 1 base and J by 3 bases, leaving 7 bases between them. The CDR3 DNA reads TGTGCCAGCAGCCAAGTAGCTAGCTACGAGCAGTACTTC. Its protein product is CASSQVASYEQYF.

V gene TRBV7-2 combines with J gene TRBJ2-7; 8 nucleotides match TRBD2. The CDR3 consists of 15 residues. Germline CDR1 reads SGHTA; CDR2 reads FQGNSA. J was trimmed by 2 bases and V by 1 base; bases with no gene match: 4. CDR3 nucleotides: TGTGCCAGCAGCTTAGGGGGTAGCGGGACCTACGAGCAGTACTTC. Translating it yields CASSLGGSGTYEQYF.

This clonotype appeared a single time. This rearrangement joins TRBV12-3 or TRBV12-4 to TRBJ1-2, with 8 bases aligning to TRBD1. CDR3 length equals 12 residues. Germline trimming cut 6 bases from V and 8 bases from J; bases unmatched to any gene: 5. Here the CDR3 DNA reads TGTGCCAGCAGCCCAGGACAGGGCGGCTACACCTTC. Translation: CASSPGQGGYTF.

This chain connects TRBV4-2 to TRBJ2-1, with D perhaps given as TRBD1 or TRBD2 (5 bases each). The ends were cut back, 4 bases at V and 0 bases at J, with 16 bases in the middle. The germline gives CDR1 LGHNA, CDR2 YNFKEQ. This CDR3 contains 17 residues. The CDR3 DNA follows: TGTGCCAGCAGCCCGCTAAACTGGGGGAGCTCCTACAATGAGCAGTTCTTC. As protein: CASSPLNWGSSYNEQFF.

Judged by abundance, this clonotype is medium-sized. The chain is built from TRBV7-8 and TRBJ2-7, with D hard to call. Trimming took off 3 bases at V and 5 bases at J, with 17 bases between the two ends. Germline V gene sequence: CDR1 SGHVS, CDR2 FQNEAQ. This CDR3 region has 15 residues. The CDR3 region is CASSFVASTSHEQYF. The CDR3 DNA is TGTGCCAGCAGCTTCGTGGCCTCAACGTCCCACGAGCAGTACTTC. Full variable domain (remainder filled in from reference TRBV7-8 and TRBJ2-7): GAGVSQSPRYKVAKRGQDVALRCDPISGHVSLFWYQQALGQGPEFLTYFQNEAQLDKSGLPSDRFFAERPEGSVSTLKIQRTQQEDSAVYLCASSFVASTSHEQYFGPGTRLTVT.

The chain combines TRBV15 with TRBJ2-1, with a weak D call TRBD2 (5 bases). V lost 0 bases and J lost 10, with 16 bases in between. CDR3 length: 15 residues. Germline CDR1 LNHNV, CDR2 YYDKDF (reference sequence). DNA for the CDR3: TGTGCCACCAGCAGAGATTCTCTAGCTGAAAACGAGCAGTTCTTC. The encoded protein is CATSRDSLAENEQFF.

This clonotype is categorized as medium-sized. J is TRBJ2-3 and V is TRBV20-1; D gene uncertain. Trimming cost V 1 base and J 4 bases, with 6 bases left between them. The CDR3 is 12 amino acids. Germline V gene sequence: CDR1 DFQATT, CDR2 SNEGSKA (reference sequence). The CDR3 sequence is CSARGVADTQYF. In nucleotides, the CDR3 is TGCAGTGCTAGAGGGGTCGCAGATACGCAGTATTTT.

The V and J genes are TRBV20-1 and TRBJ2-7; TRBD2 matches at 8 bases. The CDR3 contains 16 residues. After removal of 6 bases from V and 4 bases from J, the junction contained 17 bases not matched to a gene. CDR1 is DFQATT and CDR2 is SNEGSKA in the germline V gene (reference sequence). The CDR3 DNA sequence: TGCAGTGCGGAAGGGTTGGACTTGACTAGCGTATACGAGCAGTACTTC. Its translation is CSAEGLDLTSVYEQYF.

V usage is TRBV11-3 and J usage is TRBJ2-1, with a weak D call TRBD1 (6 bases). V was clipped by 1 base and J by 7 bases, with 14 bases between them. The CDR3 is made up of 15 amino acids. The germline gives CDR1 SGHNT, CDR2 YENEEA. The CDR3 bases are TGTGCCAGCAGCTTAGGCCAGGGGTATTGGAATGAGCAGTTCTTC. Its protein is CASSLGQGYWNEQFF.

The J gene is TRBJ1-2, the V gene TRBV2; 9 positions match TRBD1. There are 15 residues in the CDR3. Germline values: CDR1 SNHLY, CDR2 FYNNEI. V dropped 7 bases and J dropped 8; count of bases not matched to a gene: 14. DNA of the CDR3: TGTGCCAGCAACCGCGACAGGGGGGGAACCCGAGGCTACACCTTC. Translated: CASNRDRGGTRGYTF.

This clonotype is labeled medium-sized. This chain connects TRBV11-1 to TRBJ2-2; TRBD2 agrees at 9 bases. Unmatched junction bases numbered 9, after V lost 6 bases and J lost 4 bases. Per germline, CDR1 SGHAT and CDR2 FQDESV (reference sequence). The CDR3 contains 16 residues. CDR3 sequence (DNA): TGTGCCAGCAGTAGGGTGATAGCGGGAGCCACCGGGGAGCTGTTTTTT. Protein: CASSRVIAGATGELFF.

The chain couples TRBV9 to TRBJ2-1; 14 bases agree with TRBD2. The CDR3 is made up of 15 amino acids. Germline CDR1 and CDR2: SGDLS and YYNGEE. V lost 3 bases to trimming and J lost 6 bases; unmatched junction nucleotides: 2. CDR3 loop: CASSGGTSGSNEQFF. CDR3 nucleotide sequence: TGTGCCAGCAGCGGAGGGACTAGCGGGAGCAATGAGCAGTTCTTC.

This clonotype is labeled medium-sized. The chain joins TRBV5-6 to TRBJ2-7, with 10 bases lining up with TRBD2. Unmatched junction bases numbered 11, after V lost 1 base and J lost 7 bases. Germline V gene sequence: CDR1 SGHDT, CDR2 YYEEEE. This CDR3 has 16 residues. This chain's CDR3 is CASSLISSGRSKEQYF. The DNA of the CDR3 is TGTGCCAGCAGCTTGATTTCTAGCGGGAGAAGTAAAGAGCAGTACTTC.

This clonotype was found many times. The chain couples TRBV19 to TRBJ2-1; tentatively, D is TRBD1 or TRBD2 (5 bases each). Per the germline V gene, CDR1 is LNHDA and CDR2 is SQIVND (reference sequence). The CDR3 is 14 residues long. V lost 8 bases, J lost 7 bases, and 18 bases lay in between. The CDR3 loop reads CASGGDRPLNEQFF. Written as DNA, the CDR3 is TGTGCCAGTGGGGGAGATCGGCCCTTGAATGAGCAGTTCTTC.

This clonotype was counted many times. The chain carries TRBV6-5 and TRBJ2-5; 14 bases align to TRBD2. J gave up 5 bases and V 10 bases, and 3 bases lay outside the gene matches. Germline V gene sequence: CDR1 MNHEY, CDR2 SVGAGI. The CDR3 has 13 amino acids. The CDR3 spells CATRTSGRETQYF. As DNA, the CDR3 is TGTGCCACCCGGACTAGCGGGAGGGAGACCCAGTACTTC.

This clonotype is categorized as medium-sized (0.01 to 0.1%). The CDR3 spells CASSPQGYQETQYF. CDR3 coding DNA: TGTGCCAGCAGCCCTCAGGGTTACCAAGAGACCCAGTACTTC. The chain has TRBV7-9 and TRBJ2-5; TRBD1 might be the D (5 bases). The germline V gene has CDR1 SEHNR and CDR2 FQNEAQ (reference sequence). The CDR3 has 14 residues. The V gene lost 5 bases and the J gene lost 0 bases, with 10 bases spanning the gap.

V is TRBV5-1 and J is TRBJ2-3, with TRBD2 matching 13 bases. Germline values: CDR1 SGHRS, CDR2 YFSETQ. V shed 7 bases and J 6 bases; nucleotides not matched to a gene: 8. The CDR3 is 15 amino acids. Written as DNA, the CDR3 is TGCGCCAGCTCCCCGGGACTAGCGGGATGGGATACGCAGTATTTT. It translates to CASSPGLAGWDTQYF. Full variable domain (remainder filled in from reference TRBV5-1 and TRBJ2-3): KAGVTQTPRYLIKTRGQQVTLSCSPISGHRSVSWYQQTPGQGLQFLFEYFSETQRNKGNFPGRFSGRQFSNSRSEMNVSTLELGDSALYLCASSPGLAGWDTQYFGPGTRLTVL.

The CDR3 nucleotides read TGTGCCAGCAGAGGAAACAGGGGCTTTACTGAAAAACTGTTTTTT. Its translation is CASRGNRGFTEKLFF. The V call is TRBV2, the J call TRBJ1-4; TRBD1 matches at 7 bases. With 6 bases clipped from V and 7 bases from J, the junction kept 11 bases outside the gene matches. Per the germline V gene, CDR1 is SNHLY and CDR2 is FYNNEI. There are 15 residues in the CDR3. Using reference TRBV2 and TRBJ1-4 for the parts outside the CDR3, the full variable domain is EPEVTQTPSHQVTQMGQEVILRCVPISNHLYFYWYRQILGQKVEFLVSFYNNEISEKSEIFDDQFSVERPDGSNFTLKIRSTKLEDSAMYFCASRGNRGFTEKLFFGSGTQLSVL.